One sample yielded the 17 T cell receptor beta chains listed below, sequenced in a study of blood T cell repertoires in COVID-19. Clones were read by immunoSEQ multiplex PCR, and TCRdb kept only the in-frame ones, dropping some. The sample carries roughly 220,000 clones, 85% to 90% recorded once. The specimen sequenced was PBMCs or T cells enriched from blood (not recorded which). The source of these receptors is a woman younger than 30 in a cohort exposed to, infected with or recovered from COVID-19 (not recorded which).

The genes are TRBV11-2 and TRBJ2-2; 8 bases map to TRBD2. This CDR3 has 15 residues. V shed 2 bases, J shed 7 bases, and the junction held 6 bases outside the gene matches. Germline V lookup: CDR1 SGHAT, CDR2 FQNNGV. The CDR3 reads CASSLYQREHGELFF. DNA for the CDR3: TGTGCCAGCAGCTTATACCAGCGGGAGCACGGGGAGCTGTTTTTT.

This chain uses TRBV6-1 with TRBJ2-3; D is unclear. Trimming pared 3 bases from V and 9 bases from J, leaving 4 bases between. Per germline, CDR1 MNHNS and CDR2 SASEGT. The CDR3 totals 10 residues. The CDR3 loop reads CASSDTTQYF. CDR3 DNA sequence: TGTGCCAGCAGTGATACAACGCAGTATTTT.

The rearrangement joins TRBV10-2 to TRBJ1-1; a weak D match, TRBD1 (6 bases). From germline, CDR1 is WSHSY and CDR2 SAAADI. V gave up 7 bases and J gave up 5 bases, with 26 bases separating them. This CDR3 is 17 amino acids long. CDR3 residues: CASTQSGGGRLGTEAFF. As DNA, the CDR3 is TGCGCCAGCACTCAATCCGGGGGGGGCAGATTGGGGACTGAAGCTTTCTTT.

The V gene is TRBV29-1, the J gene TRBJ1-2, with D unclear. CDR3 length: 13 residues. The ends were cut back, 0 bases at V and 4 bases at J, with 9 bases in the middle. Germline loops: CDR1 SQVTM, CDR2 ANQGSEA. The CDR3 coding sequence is TGCAGCGTTGAAGAATACACAGCCTATGGCTACACCTTC. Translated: CSVEEYTAYGYTF.

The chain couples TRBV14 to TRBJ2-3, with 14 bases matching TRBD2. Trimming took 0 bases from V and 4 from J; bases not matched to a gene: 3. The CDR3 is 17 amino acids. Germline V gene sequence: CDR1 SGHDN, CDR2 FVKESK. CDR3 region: CASSQEMGLAGADTQYF. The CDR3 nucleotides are TGTGCCAGCAGCCAAGAAATGGGACTAGCGGGAGCAGATACGCAGTATTTT.

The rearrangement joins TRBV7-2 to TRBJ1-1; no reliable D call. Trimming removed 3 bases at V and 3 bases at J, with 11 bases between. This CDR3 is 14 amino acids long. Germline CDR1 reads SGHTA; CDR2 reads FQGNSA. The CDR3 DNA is TGTGCCAGCAGCTTGGCAGTTGCTTACACTGAAGCTTTCTTT. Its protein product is CASSLAVAYTEAFF.

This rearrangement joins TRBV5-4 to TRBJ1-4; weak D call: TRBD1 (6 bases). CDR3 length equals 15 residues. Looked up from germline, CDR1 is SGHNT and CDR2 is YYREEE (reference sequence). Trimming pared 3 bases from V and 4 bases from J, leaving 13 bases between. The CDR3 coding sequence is TGTGCCAGCAGCTCGACAGGCCTCCGTAATGAAAAACTGTTTTTT. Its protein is CASSSTGLRNEKLFF.

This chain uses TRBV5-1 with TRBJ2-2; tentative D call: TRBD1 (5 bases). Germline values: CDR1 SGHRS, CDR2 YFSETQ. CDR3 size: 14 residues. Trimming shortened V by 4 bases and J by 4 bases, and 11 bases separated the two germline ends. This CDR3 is CASSNGQVTGELFF. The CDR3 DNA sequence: TGCGCCAGCAGCAATGGACAAGTCACCGGGGAGCTGTTTTTT.

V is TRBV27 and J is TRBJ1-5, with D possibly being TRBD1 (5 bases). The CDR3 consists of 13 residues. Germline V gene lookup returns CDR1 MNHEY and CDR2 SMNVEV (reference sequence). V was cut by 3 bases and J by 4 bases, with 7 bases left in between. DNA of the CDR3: TGTGCCAGCAGTTTGAAGGGGAATCAGCCCCAGCATTTT. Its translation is CASSLKGNQPQHF.

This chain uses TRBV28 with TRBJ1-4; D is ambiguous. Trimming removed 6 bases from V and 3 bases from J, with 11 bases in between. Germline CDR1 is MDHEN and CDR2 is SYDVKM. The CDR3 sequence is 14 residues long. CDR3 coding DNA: TGTGCCAGCAGCCGCCGCGGGGCTAATGAAAAACTGTTTTTT. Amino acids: CASSRRGANEKLFF.

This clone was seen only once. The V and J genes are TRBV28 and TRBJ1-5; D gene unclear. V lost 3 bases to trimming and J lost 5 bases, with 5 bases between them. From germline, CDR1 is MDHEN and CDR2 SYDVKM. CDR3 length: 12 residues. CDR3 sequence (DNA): TGTGCCAGCAGTTTCGAGGATCAGCCCCAGCATTTT. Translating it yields CASSFEDQPQHF.

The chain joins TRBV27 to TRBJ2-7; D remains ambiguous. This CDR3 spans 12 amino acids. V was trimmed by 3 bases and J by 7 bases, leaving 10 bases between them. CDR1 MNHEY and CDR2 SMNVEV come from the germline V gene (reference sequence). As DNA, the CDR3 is TGTGCCAGCAGTTTTATTGGGCGTGAGCAGTACTTC. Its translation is CASSFIGREQYF.

In DNA form, the CDR3 reads TGTGCCACGAGAGCGGCCTACAATGAGCAGTTCTTC. Its protein is CATRAAYNEQFF. This chain uses TRBV19 with TRBJ2-1, with D maybe TRBD2 (5 bases). The CDR3 is 12 residues long. V was clipped by 10 bases and J by 2 bases, with 9 bases between them. Germline CDR1 LNHDA, CDR2 SQIVND (reference sequence).

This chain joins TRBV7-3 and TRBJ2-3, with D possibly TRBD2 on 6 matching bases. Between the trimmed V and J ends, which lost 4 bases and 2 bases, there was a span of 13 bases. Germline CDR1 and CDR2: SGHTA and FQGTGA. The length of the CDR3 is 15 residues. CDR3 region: CASSSTGTYTDTQYF. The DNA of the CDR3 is TGTGCCAGCAGCTCCACCGGGACTTACACAGATACGCAGTATTTT.

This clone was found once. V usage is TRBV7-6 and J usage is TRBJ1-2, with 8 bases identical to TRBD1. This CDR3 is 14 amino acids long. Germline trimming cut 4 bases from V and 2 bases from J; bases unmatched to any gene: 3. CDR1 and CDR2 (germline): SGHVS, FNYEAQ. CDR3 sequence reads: CASSSRGPNYGYTF. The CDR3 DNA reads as TGTGCCAGCAGCTCCAGGGGGCCGAACTATGGCTACACCTTC.

CDR3: CASQGGYEQYF. Here the CDR3 DNA reads TGTGCCAGTCAAGGAGGCTACGAGCAGTACTTC. The rearrangement uses TRBV6-6 and TRBJ2-7, with D possibly TRBD2 on 5 matching bases. CDR1 and CDR2 from the germline V gene are MNHNY and SVGAGI (reference sequence). Trimming shortened V by 9 bases and J by 3 bases, and 9 bases separated the two germline ends. The CDR3 is made up of 11 amino acids.

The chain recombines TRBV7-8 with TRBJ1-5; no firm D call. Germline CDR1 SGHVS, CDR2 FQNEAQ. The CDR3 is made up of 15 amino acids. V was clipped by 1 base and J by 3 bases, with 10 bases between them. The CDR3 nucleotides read TGTGCCAGCAGCTTAGGGAGAGCGCTCAATCAGCCCCAGCATTTT. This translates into CASSLGRALNQPQHF.